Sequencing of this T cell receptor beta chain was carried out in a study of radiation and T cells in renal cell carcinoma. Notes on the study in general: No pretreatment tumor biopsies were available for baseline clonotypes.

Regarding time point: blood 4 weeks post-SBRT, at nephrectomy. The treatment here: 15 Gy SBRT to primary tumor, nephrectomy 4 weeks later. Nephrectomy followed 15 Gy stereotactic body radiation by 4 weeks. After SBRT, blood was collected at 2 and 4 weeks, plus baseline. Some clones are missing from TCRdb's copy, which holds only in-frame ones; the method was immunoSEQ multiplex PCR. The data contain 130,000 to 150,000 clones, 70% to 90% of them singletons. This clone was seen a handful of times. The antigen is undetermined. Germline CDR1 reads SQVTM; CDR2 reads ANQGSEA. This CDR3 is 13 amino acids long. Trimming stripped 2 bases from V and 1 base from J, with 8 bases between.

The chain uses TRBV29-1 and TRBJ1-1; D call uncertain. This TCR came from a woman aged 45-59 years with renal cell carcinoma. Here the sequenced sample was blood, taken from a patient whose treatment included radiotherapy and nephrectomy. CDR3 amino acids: CSVEKGGNTEAFF. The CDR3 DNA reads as TGCAGCGTTGAAAAGGGCGGGAACACTGAAGCTTTCTTT.